One and the same sample provided the 3 T cell receptor beta chains below, sequenced in a study of blood T cell repertoires in COVID-19. The method was immunoSEQ multiplex PCR; TCRdb's version includes in-frame clones alone and lacks a portion of them. The table has around 220,000 clones, 88% seen once. What was sequenced was PBMCs or T cells enriched from blood (not recorded which). The receptors shown here come from a woman aged 45-60 years with acute COVID-19.

The CDR3 coding sequence is TGTGCCAGCAGCTTAGCGAGCGTAAGTCACTACGAGCAGTACTTC. Its translation is CASSLASVSHYEQYF. The chain couples TRBV7-8 to TRBJ2-7; no clear D gene. Germline V gene sequence: CDR1 SGHVS, CDR2 FQNEAQ. The CDR3 has 15 amino acids. V lost 0 bases to trimming and J lost 3 bases, with 12 bases between them.

This clone has only one observation. The chain uses TRBV28 and TRBJ1-2; 7 bases align to TRBD1. Germline V gene sequence: CDR1 MDHEN, CDR2 SYDVKM. This CDR3 is 15 amino acids long. V shed 7 bases and J 3 bases; nucleotides not matched to a gene: 11. CDR3 DNA: TGTGCCAGCATCATGAGAGACAGGGCAGACTATGGCTACACCTTC. It encodes CASIMRDRADYGYTF.

The J gene is TRBJ1-1, the V gene TRBV11-1; 7 nucleotides align to TRBD1. CDR3 length: 14 residues. Germline lookup yields CDR1 SGHAT and CDR2 FQDESV (reference sequence). V was clipped by 5 bases and J by 3 bases; unmatched bases: 6. This CDR3 reads CASSPRQGYTEAFF. Here the CDR3 DNA reads TGTGCCAGCAGCCCCCGACAGGGCTACACTGAAGCTTTCTTT.